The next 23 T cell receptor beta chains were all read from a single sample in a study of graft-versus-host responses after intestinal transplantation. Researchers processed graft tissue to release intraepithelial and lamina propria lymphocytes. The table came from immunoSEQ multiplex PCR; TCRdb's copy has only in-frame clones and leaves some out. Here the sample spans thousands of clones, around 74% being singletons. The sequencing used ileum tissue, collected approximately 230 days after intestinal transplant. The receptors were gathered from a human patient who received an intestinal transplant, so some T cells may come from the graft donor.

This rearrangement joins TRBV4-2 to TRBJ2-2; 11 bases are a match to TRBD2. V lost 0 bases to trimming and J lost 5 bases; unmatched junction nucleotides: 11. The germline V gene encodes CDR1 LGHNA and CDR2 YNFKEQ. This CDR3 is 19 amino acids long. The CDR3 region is CASSQETSGGSLGTGELFF. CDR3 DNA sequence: TGTGCCAGCAGCCAAGAAACTAGCGGGGGCTCCCTAGGAACCGGGGAGCTGTTTTTT.

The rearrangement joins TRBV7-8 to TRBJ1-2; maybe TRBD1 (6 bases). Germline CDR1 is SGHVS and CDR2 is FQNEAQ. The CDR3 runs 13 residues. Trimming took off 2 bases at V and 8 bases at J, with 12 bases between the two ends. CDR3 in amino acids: CASSLTGAWGYTF. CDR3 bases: TGTGCCAGCAGCTTAACGGGGGCCTGGGGCTACACCTTC.

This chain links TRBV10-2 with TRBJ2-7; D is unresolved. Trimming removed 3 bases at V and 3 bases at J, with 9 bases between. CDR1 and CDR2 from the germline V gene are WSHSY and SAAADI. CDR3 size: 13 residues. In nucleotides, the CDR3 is TGCGCCAGCAGTGACTCCCGTGACTACGAGCAGTACTTC. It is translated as CASSDSRDYEQYF.

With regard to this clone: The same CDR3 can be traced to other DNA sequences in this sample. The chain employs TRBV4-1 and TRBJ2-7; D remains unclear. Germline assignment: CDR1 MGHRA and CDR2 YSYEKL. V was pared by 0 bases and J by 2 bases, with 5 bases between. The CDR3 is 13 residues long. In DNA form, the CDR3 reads TGCGCCAGCAGCCAAGAATCAACCTACGAGCAGTACTTC. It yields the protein CASSQESTYEQYF.

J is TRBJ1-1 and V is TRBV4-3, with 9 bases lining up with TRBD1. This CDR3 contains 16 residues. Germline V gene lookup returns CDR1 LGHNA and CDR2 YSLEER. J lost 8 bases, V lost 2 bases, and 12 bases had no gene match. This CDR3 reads CASSQKTRTGVSEAFF. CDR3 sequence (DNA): TGCGCCAGCAGCCAAAAGACGAGGACAGGGGTAAGCGAAGCTTTCTTT.

The CDR3: CASSLTGGGYEQYF. The CDR3 coding sequence is TGTGCCAGCAGCTTGACAGGGGGAGGCTACGAGCAGTACTTC. This chain joins TRBV7-8 and TRBJ2-7; TRBD1 agrees at 9 bases. CDR1 SGHVS and CDR2 FQNEAQ come from the germline V gene. J gave up 3 bases and V 3 bases, and 3 bases lay outside the gene matches. The CDR3 has 14 residues.

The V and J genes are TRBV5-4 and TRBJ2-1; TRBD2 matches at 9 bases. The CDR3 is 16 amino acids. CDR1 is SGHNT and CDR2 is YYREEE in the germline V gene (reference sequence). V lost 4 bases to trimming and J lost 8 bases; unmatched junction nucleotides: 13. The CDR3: CASSQEFGTSFHEQFF. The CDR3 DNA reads TGTGCCAGCAGCCAAGAATTTGGGACTAGCTTCCATGAGCAGTTCTTC. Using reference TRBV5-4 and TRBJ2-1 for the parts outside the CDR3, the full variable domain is ETGVTQSPTHLIKTRGQQVTLRCSSQSGHNTVSWYQQALGQGPQFIFQYYREEENGRGNFPPRFSGLQFPNYSSELNVNALELDDSALYLCASSQEFGTSFHEQFFGPGTRLTVL.

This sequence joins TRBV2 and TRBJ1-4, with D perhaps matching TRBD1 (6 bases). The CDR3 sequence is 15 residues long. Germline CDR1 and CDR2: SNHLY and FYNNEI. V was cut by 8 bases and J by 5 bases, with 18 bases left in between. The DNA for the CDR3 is TGTGCCAGCGGGCAGGAGGGACACCCCAATGAAAAACTGTTTTTT. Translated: CASGQEGHPNEKLFF.

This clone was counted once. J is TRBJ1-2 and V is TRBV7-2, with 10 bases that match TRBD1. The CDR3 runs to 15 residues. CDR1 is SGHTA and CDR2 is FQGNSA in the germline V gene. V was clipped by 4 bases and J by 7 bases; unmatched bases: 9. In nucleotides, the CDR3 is TGTGCCAGCAGCTCCCCCCGGACAGGGGGAAGTGGCTACACCTTC. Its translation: CASSSPRTGGSGYTF.

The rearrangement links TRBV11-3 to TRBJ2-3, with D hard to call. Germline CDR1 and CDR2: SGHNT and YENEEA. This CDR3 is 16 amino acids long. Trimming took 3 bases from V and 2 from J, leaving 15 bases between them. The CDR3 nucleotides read TGTGCCAGCAGCTTGACCCGACTTAGATACACAGATACGCAGTATTTT. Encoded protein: CASSLTRLRYTDTQYF.

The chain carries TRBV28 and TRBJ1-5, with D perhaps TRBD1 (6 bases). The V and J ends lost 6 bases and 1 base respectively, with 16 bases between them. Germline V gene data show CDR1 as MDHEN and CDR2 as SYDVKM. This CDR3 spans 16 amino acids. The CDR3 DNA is TGTGCCAGCAGCCCCGCCGGGACACCGAGCAATCAGCCCCAGCATTTT. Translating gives CASSPAGTPSNQPQHF.

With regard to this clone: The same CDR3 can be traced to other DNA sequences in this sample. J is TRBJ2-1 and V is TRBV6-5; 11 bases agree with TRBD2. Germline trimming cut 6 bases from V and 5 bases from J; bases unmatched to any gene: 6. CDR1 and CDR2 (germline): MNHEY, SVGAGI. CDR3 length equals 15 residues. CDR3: CASSLAGGPNNEQFF. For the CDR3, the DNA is TGTGCCAGCAGCTTAGCGGGGGGGCCGAACAATGAGCAGTTCTTC.

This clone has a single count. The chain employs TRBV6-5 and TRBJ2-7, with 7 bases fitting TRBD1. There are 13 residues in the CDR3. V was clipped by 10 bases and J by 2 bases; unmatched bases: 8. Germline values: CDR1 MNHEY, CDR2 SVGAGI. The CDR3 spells CATTPGQTYEQYF. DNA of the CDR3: TGTGCCACCACGCCGGGACAGACCTACGAGCAGTACTTC.

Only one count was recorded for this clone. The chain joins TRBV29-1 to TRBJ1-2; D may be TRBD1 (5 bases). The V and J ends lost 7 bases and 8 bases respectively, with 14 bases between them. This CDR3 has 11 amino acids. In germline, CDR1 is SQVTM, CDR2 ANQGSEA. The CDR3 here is CSAGGPGGYTF. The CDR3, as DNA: TGCAGCGCTGGGGGACCTGGAGGCTACACCTTC.

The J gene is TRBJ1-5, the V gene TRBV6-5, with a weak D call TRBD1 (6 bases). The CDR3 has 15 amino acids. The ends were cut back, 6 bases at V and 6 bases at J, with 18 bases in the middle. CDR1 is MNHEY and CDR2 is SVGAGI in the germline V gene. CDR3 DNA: TGTGCCAGCAGCATACCAGGGGAGGCTCGTCAGCCCCAGCATTTT. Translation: CASSIPGEARQPQHF.

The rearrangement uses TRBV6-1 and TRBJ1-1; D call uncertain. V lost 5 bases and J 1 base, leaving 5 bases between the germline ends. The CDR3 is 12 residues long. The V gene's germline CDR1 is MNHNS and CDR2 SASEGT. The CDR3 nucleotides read TGTGCCAGCAGTTTCGGGAACACTGAAGCTTTCTTT. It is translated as CASSFGNTEAFF.

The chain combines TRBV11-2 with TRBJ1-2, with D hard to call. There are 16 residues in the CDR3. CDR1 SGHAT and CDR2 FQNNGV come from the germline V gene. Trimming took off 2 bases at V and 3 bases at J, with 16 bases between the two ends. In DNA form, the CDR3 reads TGTGCCAGCAGCTTAACCCTCATCTCAAGCGACTATGGCTACACCTTC. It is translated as CASSLTLISSDYGYTF.

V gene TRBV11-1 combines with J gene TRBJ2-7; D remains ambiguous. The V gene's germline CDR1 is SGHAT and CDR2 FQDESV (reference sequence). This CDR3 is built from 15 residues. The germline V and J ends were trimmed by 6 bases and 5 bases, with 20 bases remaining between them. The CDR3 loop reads CASSPPVSGTHEQYF. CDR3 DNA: TGTGCCAGCAGTCCTCCGGTCTCCGGCACCCACGAGCAGTACTTC.

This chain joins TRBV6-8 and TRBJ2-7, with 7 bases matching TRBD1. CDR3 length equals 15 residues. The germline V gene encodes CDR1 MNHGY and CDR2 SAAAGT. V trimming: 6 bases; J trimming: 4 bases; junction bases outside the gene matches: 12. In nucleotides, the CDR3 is TGTGCCAGCAGCCCTAGCCCGACAGGGCTGTACGAGCAGTACTTC. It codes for CASSPSPTGLYEQYF.

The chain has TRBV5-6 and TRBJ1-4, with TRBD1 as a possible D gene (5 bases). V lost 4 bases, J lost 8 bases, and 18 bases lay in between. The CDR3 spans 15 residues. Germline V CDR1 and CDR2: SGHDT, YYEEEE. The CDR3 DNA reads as TGTGCCAGCAGCACAGGACGGGAATTAAACGAAAAACTGTTTTTT. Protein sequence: CASSTGRELNEKLFF.

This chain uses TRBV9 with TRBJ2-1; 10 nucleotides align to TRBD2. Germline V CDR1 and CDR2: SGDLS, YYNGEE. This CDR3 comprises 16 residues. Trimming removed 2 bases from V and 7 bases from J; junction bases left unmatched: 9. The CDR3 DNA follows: TGTGCCAGCAGCGTCGGAAGTAGCGGGGGGTTTAATGAGCAGTTCTTC. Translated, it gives CASSVGSSGGFNEQFF.

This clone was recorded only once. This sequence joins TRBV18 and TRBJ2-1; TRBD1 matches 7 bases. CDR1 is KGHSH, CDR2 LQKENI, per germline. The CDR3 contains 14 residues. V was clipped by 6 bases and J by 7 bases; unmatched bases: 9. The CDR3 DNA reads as TGTGCCAGCTCTCGAAGACAGGGAGCAAATGAGCAGTTCTTC. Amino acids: CASSRRQGANEQFF. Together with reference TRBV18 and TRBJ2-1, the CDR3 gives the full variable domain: NAGVMQNPRHLVRRRGQEARLRCSPMKGHSHVYWYRQLPEEGLKFMVYLQKENIIDESGMPKERFSAEFPKEGPSILRIQQVVRGDSAAYFCASSRRQGANEQFFGPGTRLTVL.

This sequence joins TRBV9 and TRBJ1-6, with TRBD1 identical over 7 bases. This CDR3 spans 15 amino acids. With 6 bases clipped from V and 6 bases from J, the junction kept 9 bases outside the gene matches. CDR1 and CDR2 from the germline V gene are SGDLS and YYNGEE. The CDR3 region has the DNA TGTGCCAGCACCCCGCAGGGGGAGGGTAATTCACCCCTCCACTTT. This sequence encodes CASTPQGEGNSPLHF.